These T cell receptor beta chains were read from a single sample in a study of T cells expressing NK-cell markers. After re-calling the 5' RACE reads, TCRdb lists one entry per CDR3 protein, DNA absent. The sample totals around 380,000 distinct CDR3 sequences. The sequenced sample consisted of blood T cells: a sorted CD56 or NKG2C T cell subset, CD4+ or CD8+ T cells, or bulk PBMC T cells (not recorded which). The receptor source for this set is a woman between 45 and 65 years old in good health. The CDR3 runs from the conserved cysteine through the conserved F or W.

>TRBJ2-1|TRBV29-1
CSVDSSGIYNEQFF
>TRBJ1-2|TRBV29-1
CSGSGTNYGYTF
>TRBJ2-1|TRBV7-6
CASSKSQGPQFNEQFF
>TRBJ2-7|TRBV7-9
CASSPWLAGGSYEQYF
>TRBJ2-5|TRBV6-5
CASSYSRPGEGETQYF
>TRBJ2-2|TRBV28
CASSVPFGTGELFF
>TRBJ1-5|TRBV19
CASSAAGQGVGPQHF
>TRBJ2-3|TRBV24-1
CATSDPGQNARGDTQYF
>TRBJ2-1|TRBV11-3
CASSLEDVREQFF
>TRBJ2-5|TRBV29-1
CSVVGGYGEETQYF
>TRBJ2-2|TRBV2
CASSPNLGNTGELFF
>TRBJ2-1|TRBV10-3
CAISEDSGRIQSYNEQFF
>TRBJ2-1|TRBV29-1
CSVGLAASSYNEQFF
>TRBJ2-7|TRBV7-2
CASRLGGSSYEQYF
>TRBJ2-5|TRBV7-9
CASSLSGGAQYF
>TRBJ1-6|TRBV12-3/TRBV12-4
CASSEGSNSPLHF
>TRBJ2-3|TRBV6-6
CASSYSGASGFGIDTQYF